This T cell receptor (beta chain) is drawn from a study of cytomegalovirus exposure and HLA in healthy donors. The PCR used 60 Vbeta and 13 Jbeta primers. The assay was immunoSEQ multiplex PCR, and TCRdb's table has in-frame clones only and misses some. Here the sample spans around 170,000 clones, roughly 80% being singletons. Overall study results and limits: Later analysis indicated greater clonal expansion among HLA-associated TCR beta chains than among equally common other chains.

Concerning this clone: As yet, its antigen is unknown.

CDR3 length: 13 residues. J lost 7 bases, V lost 7 bases, and 8 bases had no gene match. CDR1 and CDR2 from the germline V gene are SNHLY and FYNNEI. What was sequenced was PBMCs. V usage is TRBV2 and J usage is TRBJ2-7; 9 nucleotides match TRBD1. The source is a woman in her forties or fifties in good health and CMV-seronegative. CDR3 DNA sequence: TGTGCCAGCAAAGGGACAGGGAGCTTAGAGCAGTACTTC. It specifies CASKGTGSLEQYF.